Each of the 20 T cell receptor beta chains below was sequenced from the same sample in a study of shared clonotypes between healthy human individuals. Method: immunoSEQ multiplex PCR; TCRdb's copy keeps in-frame clones and lacks some. The sample holds more than 2,000,000 clones, more than 80% seen once. The sequenced material came from naive CD4+ T cells from PBMCs. As for subset: CD45RA+ positively selected. These receptors were obtained from a young man in good health. Some clones in this sample may be carry-over from other donors' samples.

The chain has TRBV5-1 and TRBJ2-3; TRBD2 is a possible D gene (6 bases). The germline V gene has CDR1 SGHRS and CDR2 YFSETQ. The CDR3 loop spans 15 amino acids. V shed 5 bases and J shed 4 bases, with 17 bases lying between them. The CDR3 is CASRLLASLSDTQYF. In DNA, the CDR3 is TGCGCCAGCAGATTGCTAGCGAGTTTATCAGATACGCAGTATTTT.

The V call is TRBV9, the J call TRBJ2-1, with D perhaps TRBD2 (5 bases). CDR3 size: 16 residues. With 3 bases removed from V and 7 bases from J, the gap between germline ends came to 20 bases. Germline lookup yields CDR1 SGDLS and CDR2 YYNGEE. The CDR3 coding sequence is TGTGCCAGCAGCGATGGGGAGCCCTACCAAGTTAATGAGCAGTTCTTC. Translating gives CASSDGEPYQVNEQFF.

This chain links TRBV29-1 with TRBJ2-5, with TRBD2 identical over 8 bases. CDR3 size: 14 residues. Trimming removed 5 bases from V and 0 bases from J; junction bases left unmatched: 5. CDR1 is SQVTM and CDR2 is ANQGSEA in the germline V gene. CDR3 sequence: CSVKRGKYQETQYF. CDR3 nucleotide sequence: TGCAGCGTTAAGCGGGGGAAGTACCAAGAGACCCAGTACTTC. The complete variable domain, with remaining parts taken from reference TRBV29-1 and TRBJ2-5, reads SAVISQKPSRDICQRGTSLTIQCQVDSQVTMMFWYRQQPGQSLTLIATANQGSEATYESGFVIDKFPISRPNLTFSTLTVSNMSPEDSSIYLCSVKRGKYQETQYFGPGTRLLVL.

The chain links TRBV28 to TRBJ1-2, with a weak D call TRBD1 (5 bases). CDR3 length: 14 residues. CDR1 MDHEN and CDR2 SYDVKM come from the germline V gene. V lost 4 bases to trimming and J lost 6 bases, with 15 bases between them. The CDR3 protein is CASSSRSWGHGYTF. DNA for the CDR3: TGTGCCAGCAGTTCCCGGTCGTGGGGACATGGCTACACCTTC.

The genes are TRBV28 and TRBJ1-2; D perhaps matches TRBD1 (5 bases). The CDR3 is 19 residues long. CDR1 MDHEN and CDR2 SYDVKM come from the germline V gene. The V end lost 4 bases, the J end lost 8 bases, and 32 bases lay between the germline ends. The CDR3, as DNA: TGTGCCAGCAGTTCGATTCAGGGTAGGGGTAGTAGGCGATCGGACGGCTACACCTTC. It specifies CASSSIQGRGSRRSDGYTF.

This clone is a singleton in its sample. The chain combines TRBV11-2 with TRBJ2-2; D is unresolved. The CDR3 has 13 amino acids. Germline-derived CDR1 and CDR2 are SGHAT and FQNNGV. V was cut by 0 bases and J by 8 bases, with 7 bases left in between. The CDR3 spells CASSLEALGELFF. Written as DNA, the CDR3 is TGTGCCAGCAGCTTAGAGGCGTTAGGGGAGCTGTTTTTT.

The V call is TRBV7-8, the J call TRBJ1-2, with D maybe TRBD1 (5 bases). Germline V gene data show CDR1 as SGHVS and CDR2 as FQNEAQ. The CDR3 is 13 amino acids. Trimming took off 3 bases at V and 3 bases at J, with 8 bases between the two ends. Written as DNA, the CDR3 is TGTGCCAGCAGCTTGGGGCAGTACTATGGCTACACCTTC. Protein: CASSLGQYYGYTF.

As to this clone: The same CDR3 can be traced to other DNA sequences in this sample. This chain links TRBV9 with TRBJ2-2; D not certain. CDR1 is SGDLS and CDR2 is YYNGEE in the germline V gene. This CDR3 region has 12 residues. Deletions cut 4 bases from V and 4 bases from J, with 5 bases between. In DNA, the CDR3 is TGTGCCAGCAGCCCTTCCACCGGGGAGCTGTTTTTT. It is translated as CASSPSTGELFF.

The table lists this clone with a count of one. The chain has TRBV4-2 and TRBJ1-2, with D hard to call. The CDR3 is 16 residues long. Germline CDR1 and CDR2: LGHNA and YNFKEQ. The V and J ends lost 1 base and 0 bases respectively, with 12 bases between them. CDR3 nucleotide sequence: TGTGCCAGCAGCCAAGTGTCTATAAAACCTAACTATGGCTACACCTTC. The encoded protein is CASSQVSIKPNYGYTF.

This rearrangement joins TRBV11-2 to TRBJ2-6; D uncertain. CDR1 is SGHAT and CDR2 is FQNNGV in the germline V gene. V dropped 5 bases and J dropped 0 bases, with 11 bases sitting between them. The CDR3 has 16 amino acids. This CDR3 reads CASSIRRTSGANVLTF. CDR3 bases: TGTGCCAGCAGCATCAGACGGACCTCTGGGGCCAACGTCCTGACTTTC.

The V call is TRBV28, the J call TRBJ2-5; 11 positions agree with TRBD1. Germline loops: CDR1 MDHEN, CDR2 SYDVKM. This CDR3 comprises 15 residues. Trimming took 5 bases from V and 4 from J; bases not matched to a gene: 6. Written as DNA, the CDR3 is TGTGCCAGCAGTCCGGGACAGGGGGTAGGAGAGACCCAGTACTTC. Protein product: CASSPGQGVGETQYF.

V gene TRBV4-1 combines with J gene TRBJ2-1, with D uncertain. CDR1 and CDR2 (germline): MGHRA, YSYEKL. The V gene lost 0 bases and the J gene lost 2 bases, with 11 bases spanning the gap. This CDR3 is built from 16 residues. The CDR3 loop is CASSQEGRAAYNEQFF. The DNA for the CDR3 is TGCGCCAGCAGCCAAGAGGGTAGGGCGGCCTACAATGAGCAGTTCTTC.

The CDR3 spells CSVETSGRFEQYF. The CDR3 DNA is TGCAGCGTTGAAACTAGCGGGAGGTTCGAGCAGTACTTC. The rearrangement uses TRBV29-1 and TRBJ2-7; 12 bases agree with TRBD2. J was trimmed by 6 bases and V by 2 bases; bases with no gene match: 2. Germline CDR1 is SQVTM and CDR2 is ANQGSEA. The CDR3 is made up of 13 amino acids.

The rearrangement joins TRBV6-5 to TRBJ2-5, with D hard to call. From germline, CDR1 is MNHEY and CDR2 SVGAGI. V lost 0 bases to trimming and J lost 2 bases, with 10 bases between them. The CDR3 has 15 residues. CDR3 residues: CASSYSIMGQETQYF. The CDR3 nucleotides read TGTGCCAGCAGTTACTCGATTATGGGTCAAGAGACCCAGTACTTC.

The chain carries TRBV10-3 and TRBJ2-1; D unresolved. This CDR3 is 12 amino acids long. Germline V CDR1 and CDR2: ENHRY, SYGVKD. V was clipped by 7 bases and J by 6 bases, with 10 bases between them. CDR3 sequence: CAIKELGNEQFF. The CDR3 nucleotides read TGTGCCATCAAGGAACTCGGCAATGAGCAGTTCTTC.

The rearrangement uses TRBV19 and TRBJ2-5; D may be TRBD2 (6 bases). The CDR3 spans 14 residues. V lost 4 bases, J lost 7 bases, and 16 bases lay in between. The germline gives CDR1 LNHDA, CDR2 SQIVND (reference sequence). The CDR3 protein is CASSSLGLARTQYF. DNA for the CDR3: TGTGCCAGTAGTAGCCTGGGCCTAGCGCGGACCCAGTACTTC.

This chain joins TRBV7-2 and TRBJ2-7; D may be TRBD2 (5 bases). Trimming left V 5 bases short and J 0 bases short, with 14 bases between. Germline loops: CDR1 SGHTA, CDR2 FQGNSA. The CDR3 extends over 15 amino acids. The CDR3 DNA reads as TGTGCCAGCAGCCCACAGACGGGGATCTCCTACGAGCAGTACTTC. It codes for CASSPQTGISYEQYF.

The chain links TRBV4-2 to TRBJ2-1, with D possibly matching TRBD2 (6 bases). Trimming pared 3 bases from V and 0 bases from J, leaving 9 bases between. Germline CDR1 is LGHNA and CDR2 is YNFKEQ. The CDR3 contains 15 residues. Here the CDR3 DNA reads TGTGCCAGCAGCCATCTAGCGATCTCCTACAATGAGCAGTTCTTC. Protein product: CASSHLAISYNEQFF.

The rearrangement links TRBV7-2 to TRBJ1-1, with D possibly matching TRBD1 (5 bases). The CDR3 extends over 13 amino acids. V gave up 1 base and J gave up 10 bases, with 13 bases separating them. Germline CDR1 is SGHTA and CDR2 is FQGNSA. The CDR3 nucleotides are TGTGCCAGCAGCTTAGGAAGCCAGGGAGGAGCTTTCTTT. Protein sequence: CASSLGSQGGAFF. The full variable domain, completed using reference TRBV7-2 and TRBJ1-1, is GAGVSQSPSNKVTEKGKDVELRCDPISGHTALYWYRQSLGQGLEFLIYFQGNSAPDKSGLPSDRFSAERTGGSVSTLTIQRTQQEDSAVYLCASSLGSQGGAFFGQGTRLTVV.

The chain uses TRBV29-1 and TRBJ2-3; 8 nucleotides align to TRBD1. The J segment lost 0 bases and the V segment lost 7 bases, leaving 6 bases of the junction unmatched. This CDR3 comprises 14 residues. Germline assignment: CDR1 SQVTM and CDR2 ANQGSEA. This CDR3 reads CSAVRDRSTDTQYF. Here the CDR3 DNA reads TGCAGCGCTGTCCGGGACAGGAGCACAGATACGCAGTATTTT.